These 6 T cell receptor beta chains were all obtained from the same sample, sequenced in a study of T-cell memory formation after mild COVID-19. TCRdb called the 5' RACE reads again in MiXCR, with one record for every CDR3 protein. Of roughly 160,000 distinct CDR3 sequences listed, 11% are singletons. The specimen sequenced was PBMCs or a T cell subset sorted from them (not recorded which). These receptors were obtained from a young man who had mild COVID-19 (a few samples of this study predate the infection). Cell type and time point are not known.

This clonotype was seen only a few times. The chain couples TRBV6-5 to TRBJ2-7, with D perhaps TRBD1 or TRBD2 (5 bases each). The V and J ends lost 0 bases and 4 bases respectively, with 10 bases between them. The CDR3 runs to 14 residues. Germline CDR1 reads MNHEY; CDR2 reads SVGAGI. Written as DNA, the CDR3 is TGTGCCAGCAGTTACTCGACCGGGGCTTACGAGCAGTACTTC. This sequence encodes CASSYSTGAYEQYF.

This chain joins TRBV6-5 and TRBJ2-3; D may match TRBD1 or TRBD2 (5 bases each). Per germline, CDR1 MNHEY and CDR2 SVGAGI. V dropped 6 bases and J dropped 10 bases, with 14 bases sitting between them. The CDR3 has 12 residues. Here the CDR3 DNA reads TGTGCCAGCAGACAGGTCGCGGGCCCGCAGTATTTT. It specifies CASRQVAGPQYF.

The chain joins TRBV28 to TRBJ2-1; D may be TRBD1 (5 bases). Trimming left V 3 bases short and J 4 bases short, with 16 bases between. Germline lookup yields CDR1 MDHEN and CDR2 SYDVKM. The CDR3 totals 16 residues. The CDR3 DNA reads TGTGCCAGCAGTTTCCTCGCCAGGGAAGGGTACAATGAGCAGTTCTTC. Its protein is CASSFLAREGYNEQFF.

This clonotype was seen more than once but under ten times. V gene TRBV7-9 combines with J gene TRBJ2-3, with 10 bases identical to TRBD2. Per germline, CDR1 SEHNR and CDR2 FQNEAQ (reference sequence). Trimming cost V 5 bases and J 6 bases; bases outside gene matches: 5. The CDR3 length is 14 residues. The CDR3 bases are TGTGCCAGCAGCGCTAGCGGGGGCTGGGATACGCAGTATTTT. Protein sequence: CASSASGGWDTQYF.

The J gene is TRBJ1-4, the V gene TRBV7-9; D is possibly TRBD1 (5 bases). V was cut by 4 bases and J by 3 bases, with 12 bases left in between. CDR3 length: 15 amino acids. CDR1 is SEHNR and CDR2 is FQNEAQ in the germline V gene (reference sequence). The CDR3 loop is CASSWYAGPNEKLFF. The CDR3 nucleotides are TGTGCCAGCAGCTGGTATGCGGGACCTAATGAAAAACTGTTTTTT.

This clonotype turned up a few times. In DNA, the CDR3 is TGTGCCATCAGTTCTAGCGGGGAGACCCAGTACTTC. As protein: CAISSSGETQYF. The J gene is TRBJ2-5, the V gene TRBV10-3, with 8 bases that match TRBD2. The J segment lost 5 bases and the V segment lost 5 bases, leaving 1 base of the junction unmatched. The CDR3 is 12 amino acids. From germline, CDR1 is ENHRY and CDR2 SYGVKD.